The TCR beta chain under discussion was sequenced for a study of T cell responses to AZD1222 COVID-19 vaccine. Worth noting for this clone: Its antigen is still unknown.

Only in-frame clones appear in the TCRdb table, and some are missing; sequencing was by immunoSEQ multiplex PCR. This sample has some 69,000 clones, with 80% found just once. Study conclusions and caveats: Vaccination with two AZD1222 doses was followed by a rise in Spike-specific TCR breadth and depth.

V trimming: 6 bases; J trimming: 2 bases; junction bases outside the gene matches: 7. CDR3 length equals 14 residues. Germline V gene lookup returns CDR1 MNHNY and CDR2 SVGAGI (reference sequence). This material consisted of peripheral blood, taken 28 days after the second AZD1222 dose. The clonotype comes from an adult who received the AZD1222 COVID-19 vaccine. This chain connects TRBV6-6 to TRBJ2-7, with 7 bases matching TRBD1. The CDR3 DNA reads as TGTGCCAGCAGAATTACAGGGGTTACCTACGAGCAGTACTTC. This translates into CASRITGVTYEQYF.